This T cell receptor beta chain was observed in a study of blood T cell repertoires in COVID-19. Overall study: The United States, Italy and Spain supplied acute and convalescent COVID-19 samples. The analysed material was cDNA or gDNA that came from T cells, B-cell-depleted T cells, or PBMCs.

Authors' analysis steps: Amplification of reference gene primers provided the estimated nucleated cell counts. Profiled with immunoSEQ multiplex PCR; TCRdb holds only in-frame clones, not every one. The D gene and trimming were derived from the DNA, and the V and J assignments and clone size from that table. The top ten clones hold more than 0.75% of a sample with around 160,000 clones, roughly 86% of them seen once. Germline V gene sequence: CDR1 SGDLS, CDR2 YYNGEE. CDR3 size: 12 residues. The V end was cut by 3 bases, the J end by 1 base, with 3 bases between. This sequence originates from a man between 18 and 35 years old with acute or convalescent COVID-19. The J gene is TRBJ2-3, the V gene TRBV9; D is undetermined. The sample taken for sequencing was peripheral blood. CDR3 in amino acids: CASSGGTDTQYF. As DNA, the CDR3 is TGTGCCAGCAGCGGAGGCACAGATACGCAGTATTTT.